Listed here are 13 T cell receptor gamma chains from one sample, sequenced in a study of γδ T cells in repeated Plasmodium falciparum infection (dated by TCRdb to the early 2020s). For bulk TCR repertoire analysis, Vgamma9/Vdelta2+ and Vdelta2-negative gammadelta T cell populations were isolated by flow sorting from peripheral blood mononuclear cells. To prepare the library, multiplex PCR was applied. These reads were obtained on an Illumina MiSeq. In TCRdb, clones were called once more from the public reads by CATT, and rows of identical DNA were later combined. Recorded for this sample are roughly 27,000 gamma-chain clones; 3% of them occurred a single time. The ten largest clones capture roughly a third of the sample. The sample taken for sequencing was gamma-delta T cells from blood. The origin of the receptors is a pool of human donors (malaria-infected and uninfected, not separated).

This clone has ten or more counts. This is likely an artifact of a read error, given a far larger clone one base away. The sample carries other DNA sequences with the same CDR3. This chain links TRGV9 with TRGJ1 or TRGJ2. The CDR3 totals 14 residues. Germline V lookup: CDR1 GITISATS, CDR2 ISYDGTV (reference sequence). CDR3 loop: CALWEVPHGDKKLF. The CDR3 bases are TGCGCCTTGTGGGAGGTCCCCCATGGGGATAAGAAACTCTTT.

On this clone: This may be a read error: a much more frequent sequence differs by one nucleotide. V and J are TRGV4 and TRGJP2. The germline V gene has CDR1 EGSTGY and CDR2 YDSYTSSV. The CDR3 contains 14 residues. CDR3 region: CATWGFSSEWIKTF. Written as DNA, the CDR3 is TGTGCCACCTGGGGTTTTAGTAGTGAATGGATCAAGACGTTT.

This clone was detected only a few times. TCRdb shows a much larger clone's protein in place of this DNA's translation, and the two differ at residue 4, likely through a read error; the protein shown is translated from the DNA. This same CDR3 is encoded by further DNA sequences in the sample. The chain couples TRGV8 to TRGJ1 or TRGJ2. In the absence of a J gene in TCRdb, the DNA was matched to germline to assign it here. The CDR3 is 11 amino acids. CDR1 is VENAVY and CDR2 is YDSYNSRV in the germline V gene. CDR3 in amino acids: CATRDSDKKLF. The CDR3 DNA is TGTGCCACCAGGGATAGTGATAAGAAACTCTTT.

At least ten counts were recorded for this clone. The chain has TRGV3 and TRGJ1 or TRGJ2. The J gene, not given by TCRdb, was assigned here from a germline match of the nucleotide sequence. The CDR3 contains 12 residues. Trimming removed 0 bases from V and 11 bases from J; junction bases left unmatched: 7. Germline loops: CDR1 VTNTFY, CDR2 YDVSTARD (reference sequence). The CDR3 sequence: CATWDRRGEKLF. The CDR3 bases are TGTGCCACCTGGGACAGGCGGGGTGAGAAACTCTTT.

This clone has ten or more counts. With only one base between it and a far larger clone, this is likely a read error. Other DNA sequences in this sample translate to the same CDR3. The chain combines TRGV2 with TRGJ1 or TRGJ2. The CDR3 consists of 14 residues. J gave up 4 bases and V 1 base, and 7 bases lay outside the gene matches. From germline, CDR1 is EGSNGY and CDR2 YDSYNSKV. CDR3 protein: CATWDGRPYYKKLF. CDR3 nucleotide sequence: TGTGCCACCTGGGACGGTCGGCCCTATTATAAGAAACTCTTT.

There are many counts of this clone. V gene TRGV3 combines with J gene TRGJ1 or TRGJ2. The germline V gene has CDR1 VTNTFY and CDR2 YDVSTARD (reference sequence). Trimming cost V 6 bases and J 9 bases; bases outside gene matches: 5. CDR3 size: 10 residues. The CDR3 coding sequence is TGTGCCACCTGGTCGTTTAAGAAACTCTTT. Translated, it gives CATWSFKKLF.

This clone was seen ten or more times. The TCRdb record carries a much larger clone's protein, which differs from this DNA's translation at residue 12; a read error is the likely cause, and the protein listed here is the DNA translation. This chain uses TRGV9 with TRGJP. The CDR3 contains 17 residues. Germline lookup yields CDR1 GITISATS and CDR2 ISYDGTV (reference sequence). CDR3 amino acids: CALWEFLKELGRKIKVF. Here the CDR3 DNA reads TGTGCCTTGTGGGAATTCTTGAAAGAGTTGGGCAGAAAAATCAAGGTATTT.

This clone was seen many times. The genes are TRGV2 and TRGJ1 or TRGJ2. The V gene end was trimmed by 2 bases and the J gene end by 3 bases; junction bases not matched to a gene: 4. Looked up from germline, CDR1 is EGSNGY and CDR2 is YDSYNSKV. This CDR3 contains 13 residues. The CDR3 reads CATWDATYYKKLF. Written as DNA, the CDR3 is TGTGCCACCTGGGACGCCACTTATTATAAGAAACTCTTT.

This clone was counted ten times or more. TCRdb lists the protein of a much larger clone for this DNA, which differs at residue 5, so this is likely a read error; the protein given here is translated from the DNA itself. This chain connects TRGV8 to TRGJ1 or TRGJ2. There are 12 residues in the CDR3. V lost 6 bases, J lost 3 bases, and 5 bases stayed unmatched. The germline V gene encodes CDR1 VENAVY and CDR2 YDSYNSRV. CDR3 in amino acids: CATWTPYYKKLF. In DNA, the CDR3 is TGTGCCACCTGGACCCCTTATTATAAGAAACTCTTT.

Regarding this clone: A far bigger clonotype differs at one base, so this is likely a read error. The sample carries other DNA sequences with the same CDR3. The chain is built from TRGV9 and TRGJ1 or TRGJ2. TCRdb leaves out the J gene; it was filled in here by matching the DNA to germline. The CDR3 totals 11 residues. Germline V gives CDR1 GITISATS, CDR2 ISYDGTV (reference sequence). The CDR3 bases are TGTGCTTTGTGGACCTATTATAAGAAACTCTTT. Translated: CALWTYYKKLF.

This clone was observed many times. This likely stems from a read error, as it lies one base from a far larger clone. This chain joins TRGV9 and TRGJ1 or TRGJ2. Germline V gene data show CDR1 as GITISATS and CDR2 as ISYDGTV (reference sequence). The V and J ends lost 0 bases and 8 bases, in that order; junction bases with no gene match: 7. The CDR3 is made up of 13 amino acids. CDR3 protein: CALWEVRSHKKLF. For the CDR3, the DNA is TGTGCCTTGTGGGAGGTGCGGTCTCATAAGAAACTCTTT.

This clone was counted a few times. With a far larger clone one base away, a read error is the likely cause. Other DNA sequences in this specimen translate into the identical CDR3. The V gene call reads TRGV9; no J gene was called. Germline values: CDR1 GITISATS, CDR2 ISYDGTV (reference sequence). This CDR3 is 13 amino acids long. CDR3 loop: CALWGRYYDKKLF. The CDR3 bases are TGTGCCTTGTGGGGAAGGTATTACGATAAGAAACTCTTC.

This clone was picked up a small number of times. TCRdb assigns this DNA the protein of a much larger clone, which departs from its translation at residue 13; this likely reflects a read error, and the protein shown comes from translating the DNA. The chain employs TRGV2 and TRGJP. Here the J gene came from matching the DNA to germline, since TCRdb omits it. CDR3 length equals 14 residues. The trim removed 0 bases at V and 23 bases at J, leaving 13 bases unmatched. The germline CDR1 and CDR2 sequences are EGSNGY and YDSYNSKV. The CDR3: CATWDGHPGWFKVF. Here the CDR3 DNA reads TGTGCCACCTGGGACGGGCACCCTGGTTGGTTCAAGGTATTT.